This T cell receptor beta chain stems from a study of shared clonotypes between healthy human individuals. Study overall: A couple of female and three male donors aged 18 to 49 were enrolled. Overall study results and limits: Clonotypes shared by all four sorted-subset donors had higher generation probabilities than non-shared clonotypes.

To note about this clone: Antigen specificity is unknown. The sample carries other DNA sequences with the same CDR3.

DNA at approximately 200 ng, 25,000 to 35,000 T cell genomes, went into sorted-subset replicate PCRs. The method was immunoSEQ multiplex PCR; TCRdb's version includes in-frame clones alone and lacks a portion of them. The table shows millions of clones, with 85% to 95% occurring only once. The CDR3 contains 12 residues. Trimming removed 5 bases at V and 5 bases at J, with 7 bases between. The germline gives CDR1 SNHLY, CDR2 FYNNEI. Material: naive CD4+ T cells sorted from blood. Subset reported: CD45RA+ positively selected. The clonotype comes from a man in his late teens or twenties in good health. V is TRBV2 and J is TRBJ2-1; D is undetermined. In DNA, the CDR3 is TGTGCCAGCAGTCCCGACCACAATGAGCAGTTCTTC. Translated, it gives CASSPDHNEQFF. Supplemented by reference TRBV2 and TRBJ2-1, the full variable domain reads EPEVTQTPSHQVTQMGQEVILRCVPISNHLYFYWYRQILGQKVEFLVSFYNNEISEKSEIFDDQFSVERPDGSNFTLKIRSTKLEDSAMYFCASSPDHNEQFFGPGTRLTVL.